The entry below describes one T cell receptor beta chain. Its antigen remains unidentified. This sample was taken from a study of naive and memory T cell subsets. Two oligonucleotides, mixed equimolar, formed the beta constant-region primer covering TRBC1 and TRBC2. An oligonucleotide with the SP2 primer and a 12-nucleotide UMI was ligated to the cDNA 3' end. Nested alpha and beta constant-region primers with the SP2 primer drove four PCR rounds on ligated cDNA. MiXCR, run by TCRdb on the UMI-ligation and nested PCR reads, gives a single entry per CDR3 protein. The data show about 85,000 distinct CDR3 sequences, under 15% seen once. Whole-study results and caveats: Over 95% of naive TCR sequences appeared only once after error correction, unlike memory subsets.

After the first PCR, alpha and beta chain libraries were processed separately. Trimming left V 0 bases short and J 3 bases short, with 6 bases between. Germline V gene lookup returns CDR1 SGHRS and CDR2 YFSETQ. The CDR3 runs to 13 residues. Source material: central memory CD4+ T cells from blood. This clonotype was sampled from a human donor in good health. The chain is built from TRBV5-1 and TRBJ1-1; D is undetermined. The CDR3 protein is CASSLATDTEAFF. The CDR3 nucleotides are TGCGCCAGCAGCTTGGCCACCGACACTGAAGCTTTCTTT.